The rows below give T cell receptor beta chains drawn from one sample of a study of identical twins. TCRdb passed the 5' RACE reads through MiXCR, listing each CDR3 protein once. The table shows around 250,000 distinct CDR3 sequences, with 12% occurring only once. These same records also appear under a second study, on yellow fever vaccine responses in identical twins.

The sequencing sample was made of memory (CD45RO+) T cells sorted from blood. The receptors shown here come from a woman younger than 35 in good health. Each CDR3 is given with its conserved first and last residue. Each record gives: V gene, D gene, clone size, J gene, CDR3 DNA, CDR3 protein. A D gene is named only where the DNA matches it firmly. Part of the rows lack a size; the others show once, few, many or a class for expanded clones.

v_gene: TRBV6-1
d_gene: TRBD2
abundance: -
j_gene: TRBJ2-1
CDR3nt: TGTGCCAGCACCCCACTAGCGGGACGGAATGAGCAGTTCTTC
CDR3aa: CASTPLAGRNEQFF

v_gene: TRBV11-2
d_gene: -
abundance: -
j_gene: TRBJ2-1
CDR3nt: TGTGCCAGCAGCTTAGCCGGGGACTCCTCCTACAATGAGCAGTTCTTC
CDR3aa: CASSLAGDSSYNEQFF

v_gene: TRBV18
d_gene: -
abundance: -
j_gene: TRBJ2-3
CDR3nt: TGTGCCAGCTCACTAGAGACAGATACGCAGTATTTT
CDR3aa: CASSLETDTQYF

v_gene: TRBV6-5
d_gene: -
abundance: -
j_gene: TRBJ2-7
CDR3nt: TGTGCCAGCAGTTATCACGACCCCTACGAGCAGTACTTC
CDR3aa: CASSYHDPYEQYF

v_gene: TRBV7-9
d_gene: -
abundance: -
j_gene: TRBJ1-3
CDR3nt: TGTGCCAGCAGCCAGGAGACTGGAAACACCATATATTTT
CDR3aa: CASSQETGNTIYF

v_gene: TRBV20-1
d_gene: -
abundance: -
j_gene: TRBJ2-1
CDR3nt: TGCAGTGCCCGTTCCCGGACAGACTACAATGAGCAGTTCTTC
CDR3aa: CSARSRTDYNEQFF

v_gene: TRBV6-2/TRBV6-3
d_gene: -
abundance: few
j_gene: TRBJ2-5
CDR3nt: TGTGCCAGCAGTCAGACTCCGACGACCCAGTACTTC
CDR3aa: CASSQTPTTQYF

v_gene: TRBV2
d_gene: TRBD1
abundance: few
j_gene: TRBJ1-1
CDR3nt: TGTGCCAGCAGTGAGGCAGGACAGGGGGCTGAAGCTTTCTTT
CDR3aa: CASSEAGQGAEAFF

v_gene: TRBV29-1
d_gene: -
abundance: many
j_gene: TRBJ2-1
CDR3nt: TGCAGCGTTGAAGCGAGGGGGTCAAGGGTTAATGAGCAGTTCTTC
CDR3aa: CSVEARGSRVNEQFF

v_gene: TRBV7-2
d_gene: -
abundance: -
j_gene: TRBJ1-6
CDR3nt: TGTGCCAGCAGCCCGCCGTTTTATAATTCACCCCTCCACTTT
CDR3aa: CASSPPFYNSPLHF

v_gene: TRBV24-1
d_gene: -
abundance: -
j_gene: TRBJ2-1
CDR3nt: TGTGCCACCAGTGACTCGAGGCCCTACAATGAGCAGTTCTTC
CDR3aa: CATSDSRPYNEQFF

v_gene: TRBV12-3/TRBV12-4
d_gene: TRBD2
abundance: many
j_gene: TRBJ2-4
CDR3nt: TGTGCCAGCAGTTTACTAGCGGGGGCCAAAAACATTCAGTACTTC
CDR3aa: CASSLLAGAKNIQYF

v_gene: TRBV6-1
d_gene: TRBD1
abundance: -
j_gene: TRBJ1-4
CDR3nt: TGTGCCAGCAGTCCATTAAAGACAGGGGGCAAAGAAAAACTGTTTTTT
CDR3aa: CASSPLKTGGKEKLFF

v_gene: TRBV20-1
d_gene: TRBD2
abundance: many
j_gene: TRBJ2-7
CDR3nt: TGCAGTGCTAGACCGGGACTAGCGGGAGAGTACGAGCAGTACTTC
CDR3aa: CSARPGLAGEYEQYF

v_gene: TRBV15
d_gene: TRBD2
abundance: few
j_gene: TRBJ2-4
CDR3nt: TGTGCCACCAGCAGACCCCATTCGGGACTAGCGGGGGGGCCGACCAAAAACATTCAGTACTTC
CDR3aa: CATSRPHSGLAGGPTKNIQYF

v_gene: TRBV7-6
d_gene: -
abundance: few
j_gene: TRBJ1-3
CDR3nt: TGTGCCAGCAGCCCCCGGGTTACTCTCTCTGGAAACACCATATATTTT
CDR3aa: CASSPRVTLSGNTIYF

v_gene: TRBV6-5
d_gene: -
abundance: many
j_gene: TRBJ2-2
CDR3nt: TGTGCCAGCAGTTACCTTCTCCGGGACTGGAACACCGGGGAGCTGTTTTTT
CDR3aa: CASSYLLRDWNTGELFF

v_gene: TRBV6-2/TRBV6-3
d_gene: TRBD1
abundance: -
j_gene: TRBJ2-5
CDR3nt: TGTGCCAGCAGTTACCTGGGACAGCGAGAGACCCAGTACTTC
CDR3aa: CASSYLGQRETQYF

v_gene: TRBV5-1
d_gene: TRBD2
abundance: -
j_gene: TRBJ2-1
CDR3nt: TGCGCCAGCAGTCCACTAGCGGGAGAGTATGAGCAGTTCTTC
CDR3aa: CASSPLAGEYEQFF

v_gene: TRBV5-1
d_gene: -
abundance: many
j_gene: TRBJ2-7
CDR3nt: TGCGCCAGCAGCTTGAACAGGCCATGGGACGAGCAGTACTTC
CDR3aa: CASSLNRPWDEQYF

v_gene: TRBV6-2/TRBV6-3
d_gene: TRBD1
abundance: -
j_gene: TRBJ2-2
CDR3nt: TGTGCCAGCAGTTACAGGGGGCGGACCGGGGAGCTGTTTTTT
CDR3aa: CASSYRGRTGELFF

v_gene: TRBV2
d_gene: -
abundance: many
j_gene: TRBJ2-1
CDR3nt: TGTGCCAGCAGCCTCACATCCTACAATGAGCAGTTCTTC
CDR3aa: CASSLTSYNEQFF

v_gene: TRBV18
d_gene: -
abundance: many
j_gene: TRBJ2-7
CDR3nt: TGTGCCAGCTCACCAAGGGATCAAGACGAGCAGTACTTC
CDR3aa: CASSPRDQDEQYF

v_gene: TRBV5-1
d_gene: -
abundance: few
j_gene: TRBJ2-3
CDR3nt: TGCGCCAGCAGCTTGTCTGGACAGACAGATACGCAGTATTTT
CDR3aa: CASSLSGQTDTQYF

v_gene: TRBV20-1
d_gene: TRBD1
abundance: few
j_gene: TRBJ2-7
CDR3nt: TGCAGTGCCTGGGACAGGGGAGGATACGAGCAGTACTTC
CDR3aa: CSAWDRGGYEQYF

v_gene: TRBV19
d_gene: TRBD2
abundance: -
j_gene: TRBJ2-5
CDR3nt: TGTGCCAGTAGTACGAGGACTAGCGGGACCCAAGAGACCCAGTACTTC
CDR3aa: CASSTRTSGTQETQYF

v_gene: TRBV24-1
d_gene: -
abundance: few
j_gene: TRBJ2-7
CDR3nt: TGTGCCACCAGTGTTCCAGGGTTGGGTGAGCAGTACTTC
CDR3aa: CATSVPGLGEQYF

v_gene: TRBV6-4
d_gene: TRBD2
abundance: few
j_gene: TRBJ2-1
CDR3nt: TGTGCCAGCAGTGAAGGCGGGGGAGAGTACAATGAGCAGTTCTTC
CDR3aa: CASSEGGGEYNEQFF

v_gene: TRBV7-9
d_gene: TRBD1
abundance: few
j_gene: TRBJ2-2
CDR3nt: TGTGCCAGCAGACAAGGGACAGAAGGAGGGGAGCTGTTTTTT
CDR3aa: CASRQGTEGGELFF

v_gene: TRBV10-3
d_gene: TRBD2
abundance: -
j_gene: TRBJ2-4
CDR3nt: TGTGCCATCAGTGAGTCGGTAGCGGGAGCGTCGGCCAAAAACATTCAGTACTTC
CDR3aa: CAISESVAGASAKNIQYF

v_gene: TRBV10-3
d_gene: -
abundance: many
j_gene: TRBJ2-5
CDR3nt: TGTGCCATCAGGGGAGACGGGACTTTGGGGGAGACCCAGTACTTC
CDR3aa: CAIRGDGTLGETQYF

v_gene: TRBV3-1
d_gene: -
abundance: -
j_gene: TRBJ2-7
CDR3nt: TGTGCCAGCAGCCAAGATGCGGGGCTCTTGTCCTACGAGCAGTACTTC
CDR3aa: CASSQDAGLLSYEQYF

v_gene: TRBV4-2
d_gene: -
abundance: -
j_gene: TRBJ2-2
CDR3nt: TGTGCCAGCAGCCAAGATAGAGTAACCGGGGAGCTGTTTTTT
CDR3aa: CASSQDRVTGELFF

v_gene: TRBV10-3
d_gene: -
abundance: few
j_gene: TRBJ2-7
CDR3nt: TGTGCCATCAGTGAGAACTACGAGCAGTACTTC
CDR3aa: CAISENYEQYF

v_gene: TRBV6-2/TRBV6-3
d_gene: TRBD1
abundance: -
j_gene: TRBJ2-3
CDR3nt: TGTGCCAGCAGGCCGGCGACAGGGGGTAACACAGATACGCAGTATTTT
CDR3aa: CASRPATGGNTDTQYF

v_gene: TRBV12-3/TRBV12-4
d_gene: -
abundance: many
j_gene: TRBJ2-7
CDR3nt: TGTGCCAGCAGTCTTAGTGGGAGCTACGAGCAGTACTTC
CDR3aa: CASSLSGSYEQYF

v_gene: TRBV28
d_gene: -
abundance: few
j_gene: TRBJ2-1
CDR3nt: TGTGCCAGCAGGCTTTCGGGACTTAACAATGAGCAGTTCTTC
CDR3aa: CASRLSGLNNEQFF

v_gene: TRBV7-2
d_gene: -
abundance: few
j_gene: TRBJ1-6
CDR3nt: TGTGCCAGCAGCTTAAAACCGACTAATTCACCCCTCCACTTT
CDR3aa: CASSLKPTNSPLHF

v_gene: TRBV11-2
d_gene: -
abundance: many
j_gene: TRBJ1-1
CDR3nt: TGTGCCAGCAGCCAGGGACTACAGGGAAGCGCTGAAGCTTTCTTT
CDR3aa: CASSQGLQGSAEAFF

v_gene: TRBV4-2
d_gene: -
abundance: medium-sized
j_gene: TRBJ2-7
CDR3nt: TGTGCCAGCAGCCAAGAGATGGATACAGGCTCCTACGAGCAGTACTTC
CDR3aa: CASSQEMDTGSYEQYF

v_gene: TRBV2
d_gene: TRBD2
abundance: once
j_gene: TRBJ2-1
CDR3nt: TGTGCCAGCAGGACTAGCGCCTACAATGAGCAGTTCTTC
CDR3aa: CASRTSAYNEQFF

v_gene: TRBV11-2
d_gene: -
abundance: -
j_gene: TRBJ2-1
CDR3nt: TGTGCCAGCAGCCCCCAGGCAGGGGCCTACAATGAGCAGTTCTTC
CDR3aa: CASSPQAGAYNEQFF

v_gene: TRBV5-1
d_gene: TRBD2
abundance: few
j_gene: TRBJ2-5
CDR3nt: TGCGCCAGCAGCTTGGGACTAGCGGGGCCAGGAGAGACCCAGTACTTC
CDR3aa: CASSLGLAGPGETQYF

v_gene: TRBV5-1
d_gene: TRBD1
abundance: many
j_gene: TRBJ1-5
CDR3nt: TGCGCCAGCAGCTTCCTACCGGGACAGGTGGGGAATCAGCCCCAGCATTTT
CDR3aa: CASSFLPGQVGNQPQHF

v_gene: TRBV28
d_gene: TRBD1
abundance: few
j_gene: TRBJ1-4
CDR3nt: TGTGCCAGCAGGCTCCAGGGGGACGAAAAACTGTTTTTT
CDR3aa: CASRLQGDEKLFF

v_gene: TRBV6-1
d_gene: -
abundance: -
j_gene: TRBJ2-7
CDR3nt: TGTGCCAGCAGTGTAGGACAGCCCTACGAGCAGTACTTC
CDR3aa: CASSVGQPYEQYF

v_gene: TRBV4-3
d_gene: TRBD2
abundance: few
j_gene: TRBJ2-3
CDR3nt: TGCGCCAGCAGCCAAGCTAGCGGAGCGGGGGCCACAGATACGCAGTATTTT
CDR3aa: CASSQASGAGATDTQYF

v_gene: TRBV19
d_gene: -
abundance: -
j_gene: TRBJ2-2
CDR3nt: TGTGCCAGTAGTATTTCGGCATTCAACACCGGGGAGCTGTTTTTT
CDR3aa: CASSISAFNTGELFF

v_gene: TRBV20-1
d_gene: -
abundance: -
j_gene: TRBJ2-7
CDR3nt: TGCAGTGCTAGGGGCGACAGGGCGGGGTCCTACGAGCAGTACTTC
CDR3aa: CSARGDRAGSYEQYF

v_gene: TRBV3-1
d_gene: -
abundance: -
j_gene: TRBJ2-3
CDR3nt: TGTGCCAGCAGCCAAGGTGGCAGGCTGAGTGGAACGCAGTATTTT
CDR3aa: CASSQGGRLSGTQYF

v_gene: TRBV12-3/TRBV12-4
d_gene: TRBD2
abundance: many
j_gene: TRBJ2-3
CDR3nt: TGTGCCAGCAGTTTAGGGACTAGCGGGGACGTCACAGATACGCAGTATTTT
CDR3aa: CASSLGTSGDVTDTQYF

v_gene: TRBV7-2
d_gene: -
abundance: many
j_gene: TRBJ1-1
CDR3nt: TGTGCCAGCAGCTACGACAGGACGAACACTGAAGCTTTCTTT
CDR3aa: CASSYDRTNTEAFF

v_gene: TRBV20-1
d_gene: TRBD2
abundance: few
j_gene: TRBJ2-7
CDR3nt: TGCAGTGCTAGAACTAGCGGGCTTCCCTACGAGCAGTACTTC
CDR3aa: CSARTSGLPYEQYF